This is a list of T cell receptor beta chains from one sample in a study of beta chain features in type 1 diabetes. Generated by immunoSEQ multiplex PCR, the TCRdb table keeps only in-frame clones and is missing some. The repertoire holds more than 250,000 clones, with 14% to 15% as singletons. Sequenced: naive CD4+ T cells from blood. Receptors originate from a man between 18 and 29 years old with type 1 diabetes. CDR3s include the opening cysteine and the closing phenylalanine or tryptophan. D genes are given only for firm matches. Clone size is shown for a subset of rows, as once, few, many or a class of expanded clone.

d_gene	j_gene	abundance	v_gene	CDR3aa	CDR3nt
TRBD2	TRBJ2-3	.	TRBV10-3	CAISSLSGGEDTQYF	TGTGCCATCAGTTCACTTAGCGGGGGGGAGGATACGCAGTATTTT
.	TRBJ1-1	.	TRBV7-8	CASSSGQSTEAFF	TGTGCCAGCAGCTCAGGACAGAGCACTGAAGCTTTCTTT
TRBD1	TRBJ2-5	few	TRBV9	CASSVAGQGAETQYF	TGTGCCAGCAGCGTAGCGGGGCAGGGGGCCGAGACCCAGTACTTC
TRBD2	TRBJ2-7	.	TRBV6-1	CASSVRVGLAYEQYF	TGTGCCAGCAGTGTACGAGTAGGACTAGCCTACGAGCAGTACTTC
.	TRBJ2-7	few	TRBV30	CAWSSSGEQYF	TGTGCCTGGAGTTCTTCGGGGGAACAGTACTTC
TRBD1	TRBJ1-4	few	TRBV2	CASSDLQGATEKLFF	TGTGCCAGCAGTGACCTACAGGGGGCAACTGAAAAACTGTTTTTT
TRBD2	TRBJ2-7	.	TRBV9	CASSLTGRGQQYF	TGTGCCAGCAGCCTCACCGGGAGGGGACAGCAGTACTTC
.	TRBJ1-5	few	TRBV21-1	CASSSDGTASNQPQHF	TGTGCCAGCAGCAGCGACGGGACAGCTAGCAATCAGCCCCAGCATTTT
TRBD2	TRBJ2-5	.	TRBV11-2	CASSSVLAGAETQYF	TGTGCCAGCAGCTCCGTTCTAGCGGGGGCAGAGACCCAGTACTTC
.	TRBJ1-2	.	TRBV28	CASRGLGHGYTF	TGTGCCAGCAGGGGACTCGGCCATGGCTACACCTTC
TRBD2	TRBJ2-4	few	TRBV5-8	CASSPGTSGGADIQYF	TGTGCCAGCAGCCCCGGGACTAGCGGGGGGGCGGACATTCAGTACTTC
.	TRBJ1-5	.	TRBV2	CASSERQFNQPQHF	TGTGCCAGCAGTGAGAGACAGTTCAATCAGCCCCAGCATTTT
TRBD1	TRBJ1-1	.	TRBV18	CASSPRDRATEAFF	TGTGCCAGCTCACCACGGGACAGGGCCACTGAAGCTTTCTTT
TRBD2	TRBJ2-2	few	TRBV7-8	CASSPGLAYANTGELFF	TGTGCCAGCAGCCCTGGACTAGCTTATGCCAACACCGGGGAGCTGTTTTTT
TRBD1	TRBJ2-7	.	TRBV5-1	CASSSGQGNYEQYF	TGCGCCAGCAGCTCGGGACAGGGGAACTACGAGCAGTACTTC
.	TRBJ1-4	.	TRBV5-4	CASKTQGGGEKLFF	TGTGCCAGCAAAACCCAGGGTGGTGGGGAAAAACTGTTTTTT
TRBD1	TRBJ2-7	few	TRBV9	CASSVGGQGPYYEQYF	TGTGCCAGCAGCGTAGGGGGACAGGGACCCTACTACGAGCAGTACTTC
.	TRBJ1-4	once	TRBV30	CASIVKGWQEKLFF	TGTGCCTCGATTGTGAAGGGGTGGCAGGAAAAACTGTTTTTT